The source of this TCR beta chain is a study of blood T cell repertoires in COVID-19. CDR3 size: 15 residues. With 3 bases removed from V and 0 bases from J, the gap between germline ends came to 10 bases. CDR1 and CDR2 from the germline V gene are SGHVS and FQNEAQ. Repertoires were generated with immunoSEQ multiplex PCR, while TCRdb's copy carries only in-frame clones and drops some. The table includes roughly 190,000 clones, more than 70% detected once. The chain couples TRBV7-8 to TRBJ2-3; tentatively, D is TRBD2 (6 bases). The material sequenced was peripheral blood. The receptor was isolated from a woman aged 40 to 50 who had recovered from COVID-19. The CDR3 DNA sequence: TGTGCCAGCAGCTTGAGTCGGGGGAGCACAGATACGCAGTATTTT. Translation gives CASSLSRGSTDTQYF.